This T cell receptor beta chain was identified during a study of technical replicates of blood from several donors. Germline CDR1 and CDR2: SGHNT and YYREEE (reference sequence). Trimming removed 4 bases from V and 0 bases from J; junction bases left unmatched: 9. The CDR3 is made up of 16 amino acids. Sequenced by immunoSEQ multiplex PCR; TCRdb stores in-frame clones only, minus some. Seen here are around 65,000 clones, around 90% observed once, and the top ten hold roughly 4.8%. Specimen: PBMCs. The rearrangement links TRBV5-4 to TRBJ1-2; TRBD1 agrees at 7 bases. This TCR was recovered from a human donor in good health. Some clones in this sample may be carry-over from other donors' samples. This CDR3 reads CASSRGTEQSNYGYTF. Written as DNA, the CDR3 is TGTGCCAGCAGCCGCGGGACAGAACAATCTAACTATGGCTACACCTTC.